The 29 T cell receptor beta chains presented below share a single source sample, sequenced in a study of blood T cells in healthy people across ages. The authors ran a second PCR of about 6 to 11 cycles using a sample-barcoded 5' primer and a J-beta primer mix. MiXCR, applied by TCRdb to the 5' RACE reads, yields one record per CDR3 protein. The table records 630,000 or so distinct CDR3 sequences, about 30% of them present only once. The sample was blood. The receptors shown here come from a woman of 80 years or more in good health.

This clonotype was recorded many times. The rearrangement uses TRBV10-3 and TRBJ2-5; 10 bases map to TRBD2. The CDR3 is made up of 17 amino acids. From germline, CDR1 is ENHRY and CDR2 SYGVKD. Trimming took 0 bases from V and 2 from J; bases not matched to a gene: 6. The CDR3 protein is CAISESIAGGGQETQYF. The CDR3 DNA follows: TGTGCCATCAGTGAGTCTATAGCGGGGGGCGGACAAGAGACCCAGTACTTC.

The V gene is TRBV7-9, the J gene TRBJ1-2, with 7 bases lining up with TRBD1. CDR3 size: 15 residues. V lost 7 bases and J lost 2; bases outside the gene matches: 10. Germline V gives CDR1 SEHNR, CDR2 FQNEAQ (reference sequence). In nucleotides, the CDR3 is TGTGCCAGCACCCCTCCCTCGACAGGGAACTATGGCTACACCTTC. It translates to CASTPPSTGNYGYTF.

On this clonotype itself: A much larger clone lies one base from this, so it may be a read error. J is TRBJ2-1 and V is TRBV30, with D unresolved. The CDR3 spans 14 residues. Germline CDR1 is GTSNPN and CDR2 is SVGIG (reference sequence). Trimming left V 3 bases short and J 12 bases short, with 21 bases between. CDR3 region: CAWRVAGNFLRQFF. The CDR3 nucleotides are TGTGCCTGGAGGGTAGCCGGCAACTTCCTTCGGCAGTTCTTC.

This clonotype was detected ten times or more. The rearrangement joins TRBV6-5 to TRBJ2-1; perhaps TRBD1 as D (5 bases). Germline CDR1 MNHEY, CDR2 SVGAGI. This CDR3 contains 16 residues. Between the trimmed V and J ends, which lost 2 bases and 5 bases, there was a span of 16 bases. The CDR3 region is CASSYNFQGAHNEQFF. The CDR3 DNA is TGTGCCAGCAGTTACAATTTTCAGGGCGCGCACAATGAGCAGTTCTTC.

Remarks on this clonotype: The germline gene is not matched at one end of the junction; a read error may be the cause. V usage is TRBV4-1 and J usage is TRBJ1-2; TRBD1 matches at 7 bases. The CDR3 spans 13 residues. Germline-derived CDR1 and CDR2 are MGHRA and YSYEKL. The CDR3 loop reads CVSSLRQGGGYTF. CDR3 coding DNA: TGCGTCAGCAGCCTAAGACAGGGCGGAGGCTACACCTTC.

V usage is TRBV7-6 and J usage is TRBJ2-7; D could derive from TRBD1 or TRBD2 (5 bases each). CDR1 and CDR2 (germline): SGHVS, FNYEAQ. CDR3 size: 15 residues. V lost 1 base and J 0 bases, leaving 10 bases between the germline ends. CDR3 DNA sequence: TGTGCCAGCAGCTTAGGGGACGGAAGCTCCTACGAGCAGTACTTC. It codes for CASSLGDGSSYEQYF.

This clonotype was counted at least ten times. CDR3 sequence (DNA): TGTGCCAGCAGCCAAGACGGGGCAGCTTCGAGTGAAAAACTGTTTTTT. Its translation is CASSQDGAASSEKLFF. The J gene is TRBJ1-4, the V gene TRBV3-1; tentative D call: TRBD1 (5 bases). The CDR3 consists of 16 residues. V was cut by 0 bases and J by 7 bases, with 15 bases left in between. Germline assignment: CDR1 LGHDT and CDR2 YNNKEL (reference sequence).

Regarding this clonotype: A junction boundary mismatches the germline segment, possibly from a read error. The genes are TRBV12-3 or TRBV12-4 and TRBJ1-1; D ambiguous. This CDR3 contains 15 residues. For the CDR3, the DNA is TGTGCCAGCAGTCCGATGACGGGCCTGAACGCTGAAGCTTTCTTT. Its translation is CASSPMTGLNAEAFF.

This chain links TRBV12-3 or TRBV12-4 with TRBJ2-3; D may be TRBD2 (5 bases). V was trimmed by 5 bases and J by 0 bases, leaving 15 bases between them. CDR3 length equals 16 residues. The CDR3 DNA is TGTGCCAGCAGTAGCCAGAGCAGACTAAGCACAGATACGCAGTATTTT. Protein sequence: CASSSQSRLSTDTQYF.

This clonotype was seen ten or more times. The chain joins TRBV29-1 to TRBJ1-5; no clear D gene. The germline V and J ends were trimmed by 6 bases and 0 bases, with 9 bases remaining between them. CDR3 length: 13 residues. Germline V gene data show CDR1 as SQVTM and CDR2 as ANQGSEA. The CDR3 region has the DNA TGCAGCGTACGCGACAATAGCAATCAGCCCCAGCATTTT. This codes for CSVRDNSNQPQHF.

This clonotype has more than one count but fewer than ten. The chain joins TRBV7-9 to TRBJ1-4; 12 bases fit TRBD1. Trimming at V came to 5 bases and at J to 10 bases, leaving 8 bases not matched to a gene. CDR3 length: 15 residues. Germline-derived CDR1 and CDR2 are SEHNR and FQNEAQ (reference sequence). The CDR3 sequence is CASSEGTGGGGKLFF. The DNA for the CDR3 is TGTGCCAGCAGCGAAGGGACAGGGGGCGGTGGAAAACTGTTTTTT.

The chain has TRBV6-2 or TRBV6-3 and TRBJ2-1; D remains ambiguous. CDR3 length equals 17 residues. The germline V gene has CDR1 MNHEY and CDR2 SVGEGT. Trimming left V 6 bases short and J 5 bases short, with 23 bases between. The chain's CDR3 is CASSIHRRRTLHNEQFF. The CDR3 nucleotides read TGTGCCAGCAGCATCCACCGGAGACGGACCCTGCACAATGAGCAGTTCTTC.

This clonotype was counted ten times or more. V and J are TRBV6-2 or TRBV6-3 and TRBJ2-3; maybe TRBD1 (6 bases). The CDR3 totals 15 residues. Trimming removed 10 bases from V and 0 bases from J, with 17 bases in between. Per the germline V gene, CDR1 is MNHEY and CDR2 is SVGEGT. The CDR3 region has the DNA TGTGCCACCAAGGGGGATCCCATGAGCACAGATACGCAGTATTTT. Translation gives CATKGDPMSTDTQYF.

This clonotype has only a few counts. The chain carries TRBV9 and TRBJ1-2; 7 bases align to TRBD1. CDR1 SGDLS and CDR2 YYNGEE come from the germline V gene. V lost 0 bases to trimming and J lost 6 bases; unmatched junction nucleotides: 11. The CDR3 is 16 amino acids. CDR3 amino acids: CASSVATGETGDGYTF. The CDR3 DNA reads as TGTGCCAGCAGCGTAGCTACAGGGGAGACGGGTGATGGCTACACCTTC. The whole variable domain, remainder taken from reference TRBV9 and TRBJ1-2, is DSGVTQTPKHLITATGQRVTLRCSPRSGDLSVYWYQQSLDQGLQFLIQYYNGEERAKGNILERFSAQQFPDLHSELNLSSLELGDSALYFCASSVATGETGDGYTFGSGTRLTVV.

The J gene is TRBJ1-4, the V gene TRBV6-6, with D uncertain. Germline V gene lookup returns CDR1 MNHNY and CDR2 SVGAGI (reference sequence). The ends were cut back, 1 base at V and 8 bases at J, with 8 bases in the middle. The CDR3 is made up of 13 amino acids. The CDR3 sequence: CASSYLLVEKLFF. Here the CDR3 DNA reads TGTGCCAGCAGTTACTTACTGGTGGAAAAACTGTTTTTT.

The V gene is TRBV5-1, the J gene TRBJ1-2, with a possible D match to TRBD1 (5 bases). CDR1 SGHRS and CDR2 YFSETQ come from the germline V gene. There are 16 residues in the CDR3. Trimming removed 1 base at V and 4 bases at J, with 17 bases between. The CDR3 region has the DNA TGCGCCAGCAGCTTGAACGGGGCCGAGACGGGCTATGGCTACACCTTC. Encoded protein: CASSLNGAETGYGYTF.

This chain uses TRBV4-1 with TRBJ1-1; unclear D gene. V was cut by 8 bases and J by 4 bases, with 14 bases left in between. This CDR3 spans 13 amino acids. In germline, CDR1 is MGHRA, CDR2 YSYEKL. CDR3 residues: CASVREGSTEAFF. CDR3 nucleotides: TGCGCCAGCGTACGTGAAGGGAGCACTGAAGCTTTCTTT.

CDR3 amino acids: CASSGFGDQPQHF. The CDR3 DNA reads as TGTGCCAGCAGTGGGTTTGGTGATCAGCCCCAGCATTTT. The chain recombines TRBV6-6 with TRBJ1-5; D remains unclear. The CDR3 spans 13 residues. V was clipped by 5 bases and J by 5 bases, with 10 bases between them. The germline gives CDR1 MNHNY, CDR2 SVGAGI (reference sequence).

Comment on this clonotype: This may be a read error, as it is one base from a much larger clone. V and J are TRBV27 and TRBJ2-7; tentatively, D is TRBD1 (5 bases). This CDR3 is built from 15 residues. Germline V gene lookup returns CDR1 MNHEY and CDR2 SMNVEV (reference sequence). For the CDR3, the DNA is TGTGCCAGCAGTTTAAGTTCTTACAGGCACCACGAGCAGGACTTC. Residues: CASSLSSYRHHEQDF.

There are many counts of this clonotype. The CDR3 sequence: CASSLGEYSEAFF. The DNA for the CDR3 is TGTGCCAGCAGCTTAGGGGAGTATTCTGAAGCTTTCTTT. The chain uses TRBV7-2 and TRBJ1-1; D gene ambiguous. This CDR3 region has 13 residues. The V gene lost 1 base and the J gene lost 6 bases, with 9 bases spanning the gap. Germline CDR1 is SGHTA and CDR2 is FQGNSA.

The CDR3 sequence is CASSRTGRSGYTF. The CDR3 DNA sequence: TGTGCCAGCAGTCGGACAGGGAGGAGCGGCTACACCTTC. The J gene is TRBJ1-2, the V gene TRBV6-2 or TRBV6-3, with 8 bases matching TRBD1. Germline V gene data show CDR1 as MNHEY and CDR2 as SVGEGT. Germline trimming cut 5 bases from V and 8 bases from J; bases unmatched to any gene: 7. This CDR3 region has 13 residues.

Remarks on this clonotype: Germline is not matched at one junction end, which may reflect a read error. V is TRBV2 and J is TRBJ1-4; TRBD1 agrees at 7 bases. The germline CDR1 and CDR2 sequences are SNHLY and FYNNEI. This CDR3 spans 15 amino acids. The CDR3 loop is CASSADRVSNEKRFF. The CDR3 DNA sequence: TGTGCCAGCAGTGCCGACAGGGTATCTAATGAAAAACGGTTTTTT.

The chain carries TRBV21-1 and TRBJ1-6. TRBV21-1 is tagged as a pseudogene. The length of the CDR3 is 17 residues. The CDR3 DNA sequence: TGTGCCAGCAGCAAGTCGAGGGAGGCTGGGGATTATTCACCCCTCCACTTT. This encodes CASSKSREAGDYSPLHF.

This clonotype showed up many times. The rearrangement uses TRBV29-1 and TRBJ1-2, with no clear D. V shed 5 bases and J shed 1 base, with 20 bases lying between them. Germline V gives CDR1 SQVTM, CDR2 ANQGSEA. The CDR3 loop spans 16 amino acids. The CDR3 DNA follows: TGCAGCGTTATGGGCGCCACAGCTAAGGATAACTATGGCTACACCTTC. Translated: CSVMGATAKDNYGYTF.

Many counts were recorded for this clonotype. V is TRBV7-2 and J is TRBJ2-7; TRBD2 might be the D (5 bases). From germline, CDR1 is SGHTA and CDR2 FQGNSA. The CDR3 extends over 14 amino acids. Trimming took off 5 bases at V and 6 bases at J, with 17 bases between the two ends. This CDR3 reads CASSIGVPGAEQYF. CDR3 DNA sequence: TGTGCCAGCAGCATCGGGGTCCCCGGAGCCGAGCAGTACTTC.

This clonotype occurred many times. The V call is TRBV29-1, the J call TRBJ2-1; maybe TRBD2 (6 bases). The CDR3 has 14 residues. The ends were cut back, 6 bases at V and 2 bases at J, with 14 bases in the middle. Germline CDR1 reads SQVTM; CDR2 reads ANQGSEA. The CDR3, as DNA: TGCAGCGTCAAGGCAGCGGGCGCCTACAATGAGCAGTTCTTC. Encoded protein: CSVKAAGAYNEQFF.

This clonotype showed up just a few times. The CDR3 protein is CASSLAVQNNSPLHF. The CDR3 DNA sequence: TGCGCCAGCAGCTTGGCCGTCCAGAATAATTCACCCCTCCACTTT. The chain uses TRBV5-1 and TRBJ1-6; D not certain. The CDR3 is 15 residues long. The V gene lost 0 bases and the J gene lost 5 bases, with 9 bases spanning the gap. The germline V gene encodes CDR1 SGHRS and CDR2 YFSETQ.

There are many counts of this clonotype. V and J are TRBV27 and TRBJ1-6; TRBD1 is a possible D gene (5 bases). This CDR3 comprises 13 residues. The V end lost 3 bases, the J end lost 5 bases, and 5 bases lay between the germline ends. Germline CDR1 MNHEY, CDR2 SMNVEV (reference sequence). As DNA, the CDR3 is TGTGCCAGCAGTTTGGGGCATAATTCACCCCTCCACTTT. Protein product: CASSLGHNSPLHF.

The table lists this clonotype with many counts. The V and J genes are TRBV18 and TRBJ2-1; 9 bases line up with TRBD2. This CDR3 spans 16 amino acids. Trimming at V came to 2 bases and at J to 0 bases, leaving 2 bases not matched to a gene. In germline, CDR1 is KGHSH, CDR2 LQKENI. CDR3 DNA sequence: TGTGCCAGCTCACCAGAGACTAGCGGCTCCTACAATGAGCAGTTCTTC. Translated, it gives CASSPETSGSYNEQFF.